The rows below give T cell receptor beta chains drawn from one sample of a study of neurological immune-mediated disorders. TCRdb recomputed calls from the 5' RACE reads with MiXCR, one row per CDR3 protein. The top ten hold around 7.5% of the sample, which has nearly 60,000 distinct CDR3 sequences, 3% to 4% seen once. The source material was PBMCs. These receptors came from a woman in her sixties or seventies with multiple sclerosis. CDR3s include the opening cysteine and the closing phenylalanine or tryptophan. The D gene is left open where the match is weak. Some rows have no size entry. The others give once, few or many, or a class for an expanded clone.

d_call j_call v_call clone_size cdr3_nt cdr3_aa
- TRBJ1-6 TRBV15 many TGTGCCACCAGCAGAGATAACAGGGATTCACCCCTCCACTTT CATSRDNRDSPLHF
- TRBJ2-3 TRBV28 many TGTGCCAGCACGAGGATCAGGGTCACAGATACGCAGTATTTT CASTRIRVTDTQYF
TRBD2 TRBJ2-2 TRBV5-1 many TGCGCCAGCAGCTTGGCCCGCGGGGGAGCGAACACCGGGGAGCTGTTTTTT CASSLARGGANTGELFF
- TRBJ2-2 TRBV28 many TGTGCCAGCAGTCCCTGGGACACCGGGGAGCTGTTTTTT CASSPWDTGELFF
- TRBJ1-6 TRBV7-9 many TGTGCCAGCAGCTTCGTCGGCGGGTCACCCCTCCACTTT CASSFVGGSPLHF
TRBD2 TRBJ2-1 TRBV2 many TGTGCCAGCTCGTTGCGGGAGGGCTTCGATGAGCAGTTCTTC CASSLREGFDEQFF
- TRBJ2-7 TRBV3-1 many TGTGCCAGCAGCCAAGATCGAGACAACGAGCAGTACTTC CASSQDRDNEQYF
- TRBJ1-1 TRBV20-1 many TGCAGTGCTAGTAGGGGGGAACTTGAAGCTTTCTTT CSASRGELEAFF
TRBD1 TRBJ1-5 TRBV24-1 many TGTGCCACCAGTGACCCCGGACAGGGGGCCCCTCAGCCCCAGCATTTT CATSDPGQGAPQPQHF
- TRBJ2-7 TRBV5-1 many TGCGCCAGCAGCTTAAATAGCAAAGAGCAGTACTTC CASSLNSKEQYF
TRBD2 TRBJ2-7 TRBV3-1 many TGTGCCAGCAGCCAGGACCGTACTAGCGGCGAGCAGTACTTC CASSQDRTSGEQYF
- TRBJ2-2 TRBV12-3/TRBV12-4 many TGTGCCAGCAGTCCCCTGGGGACCTACACCGGGGAGCTGTTTTTT CASSPLGTYTGELFF
- TRBJ2-1 TRBV20-1 many TGCAGTGCTAGAGAGCCCCTCACTAGCAACAATGAGCAGTTCTTC CSAREPLTSNNEQFF
- TRBJ2-2 TRBV15 many TGTGCCACCAGCAGGGACAGAGAGACCGGGGAGCTGTTTTTT CATSRDRETGELFF
- TRBJ1-5 TRBV12-3/TRBV12-4 many TGTGCCAGCACCATAACGGGACGGCCGAACCAGCCCCAGCATTTT CASTITGRPNQPQHF
- TRBJ2-5 TRBV10-2 many TGCGCCAGCAGTGTGGGTTCGCGGGAGACCCAGTACTTC CASSVGSRETQYF
TRBD2 TRBJ2-7 TRBV20-1 many TGCAGTGCTGATGGGACTAGCGGGACCTACGAGCAGTACTTC CSADGTSGTYEQYF
- TRBJ2-7 TRBV28 many TGTGCCAGCAGCCTAGAGGACTACGAGCAGTACTTC CASSLEDYEQYF
- TRBJ2-1 TRBV7-9 many TGTGCCAGCAGCCCGAGGGGGGGCATTATATCCTACAATGAGCAGTTCTTC CASSPRGGIISYNEQFF
TRBD1 TRBJ2-7 TRBV10-3 many TGTGCCGTAACATCCACTCAGGGGGCTTACTCCTACGAGCAGTACTTC CAVTSTQGAYSYEQYF
- TRBJ2-6 TRBV5-1 many TGCGCCAGCAGCTTAGCGAACTCTGGGGCCAACGTCCTGACTTTC CASSLANSGANVLTF
- TRBJ1-2 TRBV27 many TGTGCCAGCAGCCCCCGTTGGGGGCTGGCCTATGGCTACACCTTC CASSPRWGLAYGYTF
- TRBJ1-1 TRBV6-5 - TGTGCCAGCAGTTACTCCAGGGAGGGGGAAGCTTTCTTT CASSYSREGEAFF
- TRBJ2-1 TRBV12-3/TRBV12-4 many TGTGCCAGCAGTATCGGGGCGAGCAATGAGCAGTTCTTC CASSIGASNEQFF
- TRBJ2-7 TRBV7-2 - TGTGCCAGCAGCTCCGGCCGGGGAGGCTACGAGCAGTACTTC CASSSGRGGYEQYF
TRBD1 TRBJ2-7 TRBV18 many TGTGCCAGCGGACCCGGGACAGGGGGCGTAATGTACTTC CASGPGTGGVMYF
- TRBJ1-2 TRBV7-2 many TGTGCCAGCAGCTTAGGTGGGGGGAGCGGCTACACCTTC CASSLGGGSGYTF
- TRBJ1-5 TRBV12-3/TRBV12-4 many TGTGCCAGCACTAACAGAGGGAGGGCAACCAATCAGCCCCAGCATTTT CASTNRGRATNQPQHF